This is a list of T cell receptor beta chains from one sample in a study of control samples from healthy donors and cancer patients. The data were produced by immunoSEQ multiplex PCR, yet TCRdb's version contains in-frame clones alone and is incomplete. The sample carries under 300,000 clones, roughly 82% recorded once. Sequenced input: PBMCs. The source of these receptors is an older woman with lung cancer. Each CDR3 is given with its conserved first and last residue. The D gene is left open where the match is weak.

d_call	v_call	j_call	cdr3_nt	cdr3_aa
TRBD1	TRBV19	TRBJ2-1	TGTGCCAGTAGCCTGGGACAGAGCTCCTACAATGAGCAGTTCTTC	CASSLGQSSYNEQFF
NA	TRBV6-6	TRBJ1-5	TGTGCCAGCAGTGCCGTGGGGGGAGGCAATCAGCCCCAGCATTTT	CASSAVGGGNQPQHF
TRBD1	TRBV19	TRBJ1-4	TGTGCCAGTAGAGCTGCTACCGGGACAGTTAATGAAAAACTGTTTTTT	CASRAATGTVNEKLFF
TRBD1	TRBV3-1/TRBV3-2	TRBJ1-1	TGTGCCAGCAGTCGGACAGGGGGAGACACTGAAGCTTTCTTT	CASSRTGGDTEAFF
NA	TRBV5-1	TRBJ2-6	TGCGCCAGCAGCTCCCAGGGGTTCCCTGGGGCCAACGTCCTGACTTTC	CASSSQGFPGANVLTF
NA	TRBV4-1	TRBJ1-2	TGCGCCAGCAGCCAAAGTTATAGGGGAAACTATGGCTACACCTTC	CASSQSYRGNYGYTF
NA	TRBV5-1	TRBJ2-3	TGCGCCAGCAGCCTCAGACCGTCTAGCACAGATACGCAGTATTTT	CASSLRPSSTDTQYF
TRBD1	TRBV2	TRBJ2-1	TGTGCCACCGCTCCACCGGGACAGGCGAACTACAATGAGCAGTTCTTC	CATAPPGQANYNEQFF
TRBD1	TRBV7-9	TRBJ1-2	TGTGCCAGCAGCCGACAGGGATATGATGGCTACACCTTC	CASSRQGYDGYTF
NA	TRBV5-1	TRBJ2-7	TGCGCCAGCAGCCTGGACGGTCATTACGAGCAGTACTTC	CASSLDGHYEQYF
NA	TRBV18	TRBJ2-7	TGTGCCAGCTCACCCCGGGCCGGCTCATCCTACGAGCAGTACTTC	CASSPRAGSSYEQYF
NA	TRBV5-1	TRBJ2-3	TGCGCCAGCAGCTTGGAAAGGGCTAGCACAGATACGCAGTATTTT	CASSLERASTDTQYF
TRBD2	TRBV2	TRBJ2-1	TGTGCCAGCAGTTTCTGGACTAGCGGGGACGCAGGTGAGCAGTTCTTC	CASSFWTSGDAGEQFF
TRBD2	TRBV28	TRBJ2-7	TGTGCCAGCAGTTTATCGGAAGGGAGGGCTACGAGGCAGTACTTC	CASSLSEGRATRQYF
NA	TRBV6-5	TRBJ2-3	TGTGCCAGCAGGGGCAGCCGGGCAGATACGCAGTATTTT	CASRGSRADTQYF
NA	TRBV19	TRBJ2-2	TGTGCCAGTAGTATTTTGGTTGGCAGAAGGGGGAACACCGGGGAGCTGTTTTTT	CASSILVGRRGNTGELFF
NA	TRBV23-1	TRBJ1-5	TGCGCCAGCAGTCAAAAAGGGTGGAGGACTCGCAATCAGCCCCAGCATTTT	CASSQKGWRTRNQPQHF